This paragraph reports one T cell receptor (beta chain). This entry is derived from a study of blood T cell repertoires in COVID-19. As originally analysed: Amplified reference gene primers provided the basis for estimating nucleated cell counts. Using immunoSEQ multiplex PCR, the repertoire was profiled, and TCRdb retains in-frame clones only, with some absent. Clone size and the V and J calls come from that table; the DNA yielded D and trimming. The sample yields 250,000 to 400,000 clones, more than 90% seen once. The CDR3 is 15 residues long. V trimming: 5 bases; J trimming: 4 bases; junction bases outside the gene matches: 8. Germline-derived CDR1 and CDR2 are SGHVS and FQNEAQ.

The source is a man aged 55-75 years who had recovered from COVID-19. Source material: PBMCs or T cells enriched from blood (not recorded which). V usage is TRBV7-8 and J usage is TRBJ1-5; 7 bases line up with TRBD1. The CDR3: CASSPDRVGNQPQHF. Written as DNA, the CDR3 is TGTGCCAGCAGCCCCGACAGGGTAGGAAATCAGCCCCAGCATTTT.